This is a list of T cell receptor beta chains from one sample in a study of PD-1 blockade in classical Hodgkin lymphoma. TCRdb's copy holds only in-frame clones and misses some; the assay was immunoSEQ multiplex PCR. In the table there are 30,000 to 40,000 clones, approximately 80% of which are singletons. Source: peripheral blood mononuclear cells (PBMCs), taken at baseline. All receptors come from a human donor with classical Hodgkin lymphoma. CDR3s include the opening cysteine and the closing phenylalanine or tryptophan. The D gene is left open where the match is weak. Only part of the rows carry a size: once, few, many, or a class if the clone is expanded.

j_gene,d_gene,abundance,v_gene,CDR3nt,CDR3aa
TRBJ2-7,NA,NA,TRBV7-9,TGTGCCAGCAGCTTACGGAGGCCCTCCTACGAGCAGTACTTC,CASSLRRPSYEQYF
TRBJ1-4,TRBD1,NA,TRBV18,TGTGCCAGCTCACCTAGGACAGGACGCAATGAAAAACTGTTTTTT,CASSPRTGRNEKLFF
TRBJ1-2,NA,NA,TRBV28,TGTGCCAGCAGTCTAGGACACCTTGGGGGCTACACCTTC,CASSLGHLGGYTF
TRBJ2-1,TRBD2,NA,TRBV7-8,TGTGCCAGCAGCCCCGGGGGGGCGGGAGGCCTTCCTTACAATGAGCAGTTCTTC,CASSPGGAGGLPYNEQFF
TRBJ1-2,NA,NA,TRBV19,TGTGCCAGTAGTGGCCTGCAGGGTGGAGGCTACACCTTC,CASSGLQGGGYTF
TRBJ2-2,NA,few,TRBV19,TGTGCCAGTAGTATAGTTCGGCCCGGGGAGCTGTTTTTT,CASSIVRPGELFF
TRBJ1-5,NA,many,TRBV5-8,TGTGCCAGCAGCTTGGACAGGCCTCAGCCCCAGCATTTT,CASSLDRPQPQHF
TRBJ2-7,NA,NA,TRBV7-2,TGTGCCAGCAGCAGGACAGCTGCCTACGAGCAGTACTTC,CASSRTAAYEQYF
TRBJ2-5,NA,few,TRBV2,TGTGCCAGCAGGGGGCGCGGGCAAGAGACCCAGTACTTC,CASRGRGQETQYF
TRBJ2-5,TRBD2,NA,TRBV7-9,TGTGCCAGCAGCTTAGGAGTTTCGGCTAGCGGGAGGGAGGGAGAGACCCAGTACTTC,CASSLGVSASGREGETQYF
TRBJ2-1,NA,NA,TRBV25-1,TGTGCCAGCAGGGAACAGAGCTACAATGAGCAGTTCTTC,CASREQSYNEQFF
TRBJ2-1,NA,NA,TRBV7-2,TGTGCCAGCAGTTCCAAGACCGGACTTTTCTACAATGAGCAGTTCTTC,CASSSKTGLFYNEQFF
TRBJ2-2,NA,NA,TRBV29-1,TGCAGCGTCCCCCAGGACGGGACCGGGGAGCTGTTTTTT,CSVPQDGTGELFF
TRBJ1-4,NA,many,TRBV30,TGTGCCTGTGGAAGGGGAGAAAAACTGTTTTTT,CACGRGEKLFF
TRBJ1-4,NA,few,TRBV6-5,TGTGCCAGCAGAACCGCGTTCACTAGTGAAAAACTGTTTTTT,CASRTAFTSEKLFF
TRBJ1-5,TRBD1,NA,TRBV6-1,TGTGCCAGCCGCCCGGGACAGGGCAATCAGCCCCAGCATTTT,CASRPGQGNQPQHF
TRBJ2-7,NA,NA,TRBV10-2,TGCGCCAGCAGGCCCGGGACGGACTCCGACGAGCAGTACTTC,CASRPGTDSDEQYF
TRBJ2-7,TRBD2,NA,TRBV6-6,TGTGCCAGCAGTTATGTGGTAGCGGGCGCCTACGAGCAGTACTTC,CASSYVVAGAYEQYF
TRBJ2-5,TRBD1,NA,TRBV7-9,TGTGCCAGCAGCTCAACCGGGACAGGGGGAGAGACCCAGTACTTC,CASSSTGTGGETQYF